Following are 18 T cell receptor beta chains from one sample sequenced in a study of T cells in Graves' hyperthyroidism and ophthalmopathy. TCR beta CDR3 region amplification was performed from RNA transcripts. RT-PCR in the first round (using the HTBI primer set) targeted the TCR CDR3. In TCRdb, the multiplex PCR reads were re-called with MiXCR into one record per CDR3 protein. The sample carries roughly 700,000 distinct CDR3 sequences, roughly 32% recorded once. Sample: blood. These TCRs come from a middle-aged woman with Graves' hyperthyroidism.

The chain couples TRBV2 to TRBJ1-5; D is unresolved. The CDR3 sequence is 13 residues long. The V and J ends lost 5 bases and 6 bases respectively, with 11 bases between them. The germline V gene encodes CDR1 SNHLY and CDR2 FYNNEI. This CDR3 is CASSSFQGQPQHF. In DNA form, the CDR3 reads TGTGCCAGCAGTTCATTTCAAGGTCAGCCCCAGCATTTT.

J is TRBJ1-1 and V is TRBV20-1; D is perhaps TRBD1 (5 bases). Germline-derived CDR1 and CDR2 are DFQATT and SNEGSKA (reference sequence). Trimming took off 5 bases at V and 8 bases at J, with 12 bases between the two ends. The length of the CDR3 is 11 residues. This CDR3 is CSAAGYWEAFF. The CDR3 DNA follows: TGCAGTGCTGCAGGGTATTGGGAAGCTTTCTTT.

This clonotype has a single count. The chain combines TRBV7-8 with TRBJ1-1; TRBD1 is a possible D gene (6 bases). The CDR3 extends over 14 amino acids. The V and J ends lost 5 bases and 8 bases respectively, with 18 bases between them. Per germline, CDR1 SGHVS and CDR2 FQNEAQ. CDR3 loop: CASSRMDTGREAFF. Written as DNA, the CDR3 is TGTGCCAGCAGCCGAATGGACACAGGGAGGGAAGCTTTCTTT.

This clonotype was counted many times. The V and J genes are TRBV5-1 and TRBJ2-2; 7 bases match TRBD1. The V gene's germline CDR1 is SGHRS and CDR2 YFSETQ. V dropped 4 bases and J dropped 4; count of bases not matched to a gene: 7. CDR3 length: 15 residues. As DNA, the CDR3 is TGCGCCAGCAGCGTCGACAGGGCGGCCACCGGGGAGCTGTTTTTT. Protein: CASSVDRAATGELFF.

V and J are TRBV5-6 and TRBJ2-7; D gene ambiguous. In germline, CDR1 is SGHDT, CDR2 YYEEEE. The V end was cut by 2 bases, the J end by 2 bases, with 14 bases between. This CDR3 is built from 15 residues. CDR3 sequence (DNA): TGTGCCAGCAGCTTTGGGATGGACGGAACCTACGAGCAGTACTTC. It specifies CASSFGMDGTYEQYF.

This chain connects TRBV7-2 to TRBJ2-7, with D possibly TRBD2 on 6 matching bases. CDR3 size: 16 residues. CDR1 SGHTA and CDR2 FQGNSA come from the germline V gene. The ends were cut back, 3 bases at V and 3 bases at J, with 18 bases in the middle. The CDR3 reads CASSLLTGVRGYEQYF. The CDR3 DNA reads TGTGCCAGCAGCTTGCTAACGGGAGTAAGGGGCTACGAGCAGTACTTC.

This clonotype was counted once. V gene TRBV2 combines with J gene TRBJ1-1, with D possibly matching TRBD1 (5 bases). This CDR3 is 14 amino acids long. Trimming pared 6 bases from V and 11 bases from J, leaving 22 bases between. The V gene's germline CDR1 is SNHLY and CDR2 FYNNEI. CDR3 loop: CASRPDGGAAEAFF. The CDR3 DNA reads TGTGCCAGCAGGCCCGACGGAGGGGCCGCCGAGGCTTTCTTT. Looking up the rest from reference TRBV2 and TRBJ1-1 gives the full variable domain: EPEVTQTPSHQVTQMGQEVILRCVPISNHLYFYWYRQILGQKVEFLVSFYNNEISEKSEIFDDQFSVERPDGSNFTLKIRSTKLEDSAMYFCASRPDGGAAEAFFGQGTRLTVV.

This clonotype was counted a few times. The V and J genes are TRBV7-2 and TRBJ1-6, with 10 bases matching TRBD1. This CDR3 comprises 14 residues. V lost 5 bases to trimming and J lost 10 bases; unmatched junction nucleotides: 5. Germline V gene lookup returns CDR1 SGHTA and CDR2 FQGNSA. This chain's CDR3 is CASSGDRGYSPLHF. The CDR3 DNA sequence: TGTGCCAGCAGCGGGGACAGGGGTTACTCACCCCTCCACTTT.

Comment on this clonotype: A much larger clone lies one base from this, so it may be a read error. CDR3 bases: TGCAGTGCCGCCCATCCTAGCGGCAACGAGCAGTACTTC. As protein: CSAAHPSGNEQYF. The rearrangement joins TRBV20-1 to TRBJ2-7, with TRBD2 matching over 7 bases. J was trimmed by 5 bases and V by 6 bases; bases with no gene match: 10. Germline CDR1 reads DFQATT; CDR2 reads SNEGSKA (reference sequence). The CDR3 has 13 amino acids.

This clonotype was seen a handful of times. The chain combines TRBV6-5 with TRBJ1-2; 7 bases match TRBD1. After removal of 4 bases from V and 4 bases from J, the junction contained 6 bases not matched to a gene. Germline CDR1 and CDR2: MNHEY and SVGAGI. The CDR3 has 14 residues. The CDR3 is CASSFDRDSYGYTF. The CDR3, as DNA: TGTGCCAGCAGTTTCGACAGGGATTCCTATGGCTACACCTTC.

In its sample, this clonotype was seen many times. One junction end disagrees with the germline gene, perhaps due to a read error. The chain has TRBV7-4 and TRBJ2-7, with TRBD2 matching 10 bases. Germline loops: CDR1 SGHVT, CDR2 SQSDAQ. The CDR3 spans 14 residues. As DNA, the CDR3 is TGTGCCAGCAGCCTAGCGGGGGAGACCTACGAGCAGTACTTC. Encoded protein: CASSLAGETYEQYF.

There are many counts of this clonotype. The V gene is TRBV9, the J gene TRBJ1-6; 10 bases map to TRBD1. This CDR3 is built from 15 residues. Per germline, CDR1 SGDLS and CDR2 YYNGEE. J was trimmed by 9 bases and V by 4 bases; bases with no gene match: 7. This CDR3 is CASSPTRDRGSPLHF. In DNA, the CDR3 is TGTGCCAGCAGCCCGACCCGGGACAGGGGTTCACCCCTCCACTTT.

This chain joins TRBV12-3 or TRBV12-4 and TRBJ1-1; D call uncertain. Trimming took 5 bases from V and 1 from J, leaving 14 bases between them. The CDR3 runs 15 residues. Written as DNA, the CDR3 is TGTGCCAGCAGTGACCACAGCCGAGGGAACACTGAAGCTTTCTTT. This translates into CASSDHSRGNTEAFF.

J is TRBJ1-1 and V is TRBV5-1, with TRBD1 matching 8 bases. V shed 0 bases and J 3 bases; nucleotides not matched to a gene: 7. The germline CDR1 and CDR2 sequences are SGHRS and YFSETQ. This CDR3 comprises 16 residues. The CDR3 reads CASSLGGRGPDTEAFF. CDR3 sequence (DNA): TGCGCCAGCAGCTTGGGTGGCAGGGGGCCCGACACTGAAGCTTTCTTT.

V is TRBV25-1 and J is TRBJ1-2; 9 nucleotides align to TRBD1. The CDR3 is 14 residues long. Germline V gene lookup returns CDR1 MGHDK and CDR2 SYGVNS. With 4 bases clipped from V and 3 bases from J, the junction kept 3 bases outside the gene matches. In DNA, the CDR3 is TGTGCCAGCAGTGGGGACAGGGTTGACTATGGCTACACCTTC. Its protein is CASSGDRVDYGYTF.

This clonotype was picked up a small number of times. This chain connects TRBV6-5 to TRBJ1-6; weak D call: TRBD1 (6 bases). This CDR3 spans 16 amino acids. Germline V gene sequence: CDR1 MNHEY, CDR2 SVGAGI. V was pared by 7 bases and J by 10 bases, with 23 bases between. CDR3 sequence reads: CASTPGGGGARSPLHF. CDR3 coding DNA: TGTGCCAGCACCCCGGGCGGGGGGGGCGCAAGGTCACCCCTCCACTTT.

The V and J genes are TRBV7-9 and TRBJ1-5; D possibly corresponds to TRBD1 (6 bases). The CDR3 has 15 residues. Germline assignment: CDR1 SEHNR and CDR2 FQNEAQ (reference sequence). V was pared by 6 bases and J by 9 bases, with 21 bases between. The CDR3 spells CASSLRGTRSWPQHF. CDR3 bases: TGTGCCAGCAGTTTAAGGGGGACAAGAAGTTGGCCCCAGCATTTT.

This clonotype came up many times. The CDR3 coding sequence is TGCAGTGCTAGAGAGCCCCTAGCGGCGAAGTACGAGCAGTACTTC. Its protein is CSAREPLAAKYEQYF. The chain uses TRBV20-1 and TRBJ2-7; 7 bases agree with TRBD2. The CDR3 runs to 15 residues. After removal of 0 bases from V and 4 bases from J, the junction contained 9 bases not matched to a gene. Germline loops: CDR1 DFQATT, CDR2 SNEGSKA (reference sequence).